This TCR beta chain was recorded in a study of shared clonotypes between healthy human individuals. With respect to this clone: Its matching antigen is unknown.

Naive CD8 isolation took CD45RO-negative cells positively selected for CCR7 and excluded terminally differentiated effector memory CD45RA+ cells. Study-wide points: Generally, naive subsets came out with larger estimated richness than memory subsets. What limited the represented genetic and exposure-history diversity was the small number of donors.

The assay was immunoSEQ multiplex PCR, and TCRdb's table has in-frame clones only and misses some. Here the sample spans some 2 million clones, just under 95% being singletons. The clonotype was recovered from a man aged 18-30 years in good health. Source material: naive CD8+ T cells sorted from blood.

As DNA, the CDR3 is TGTGCCTGGAGCGGGGGGATCTACAATGAGCAGTTCTTC. It yields the protein CAWSGGIYNEQFF. This rearrangement joins TRBV30 to TRBJ2-1; the match to TRBD2 covers 7 bases. The CDR3 consists of 13 residues. Germline V lookup: CDR1 GTSNPN, CDR2 SVGIG (reference sequence). V lost 3 bases, J lost 3 bases, and 2 bases stayed unmatched. The full variable domain, its missing parts supplied by reference TRBV30 and TRBJ2-1, is SQTIHQWPATLVQPVGSPLSLECTVEGTSNPNLYWYRQAAGRGLQLLFYSVGIGQISSEVPQNLSASRPQDRQFILSSKKLLLSDSGFYLCAWSGGIYNEQFFGPGTRLTVL.